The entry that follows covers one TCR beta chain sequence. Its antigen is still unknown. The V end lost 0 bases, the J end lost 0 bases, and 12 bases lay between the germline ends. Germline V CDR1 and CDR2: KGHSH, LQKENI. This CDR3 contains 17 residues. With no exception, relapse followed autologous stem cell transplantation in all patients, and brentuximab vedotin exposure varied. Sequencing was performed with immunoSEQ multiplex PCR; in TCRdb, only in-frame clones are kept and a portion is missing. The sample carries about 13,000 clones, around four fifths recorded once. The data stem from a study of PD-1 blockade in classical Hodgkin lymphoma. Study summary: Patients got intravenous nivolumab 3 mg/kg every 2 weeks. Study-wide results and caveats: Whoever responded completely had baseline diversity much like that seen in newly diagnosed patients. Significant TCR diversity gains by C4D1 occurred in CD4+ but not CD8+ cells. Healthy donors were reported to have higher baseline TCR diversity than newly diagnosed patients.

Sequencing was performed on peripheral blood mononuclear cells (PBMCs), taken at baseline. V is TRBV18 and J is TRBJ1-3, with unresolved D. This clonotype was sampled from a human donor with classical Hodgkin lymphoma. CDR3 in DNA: TGTGCCAGCTCACCACCGGTCTTCCGTAGCTCTGGAAACACCATATATTTT. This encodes CASSPPVFRSSGNTIYF.